One and the same sample provided the 4 T cell receptor beta chains below, sequenced in a study of blood T cells in healthy people across ages. The second PCR ran about 6 to 12 cycles with a sample-barcoded 5' primer and J-beta primers. MiXCR, applied by TCRdb to the 5' RACE reads, yields one record per CDR3 protein. The sample holds roughly 700,000 distinct CDR3 sequences, about half seen once. The sequenced sample consisted of blood. These receptors came from a woman aged 55-75 years in good health.

The genes are TRBV3-1 and TRBJ2-2, with TRBD1 matching 7 bases. Germline loops: CDR1 LGHDT, CDR2 YNNKEL (reference sequence). V dropped 3 bases and J dropped 0; count of bases not matched to a gene: 1. This CDR3 spans 15 amino acids. The CDR3 sequence is CASSQGQTNTGELFF. The CDR3 DNA sequence: TGTGCCAGCAGCCAGGGACAGACGAACACCGGGGAGCTGTTTTTT.

This clonotype was detected only once. This chain joins TRBV30 and TRBJ2-5, with 9 nucleotides matching TRBD1. The germline V gene encodes CDR1 GTSNPN and CDR2 SVGIG (reference sequence). V lost 1 base, J lost 5 bases, and 5 bases stayed unmatched. There are 14 residues in the CDR3. Here the CDR3 reads CAWSGQGVRETQYF. The CDR3 nucleotides read TGTGCCTGGAGTGGACAGGGGGTTCGGGAGACCCAGTACTTC.

CDR3 residues: CSADSRIQRYGYTF. CDR3 DNA sequence: TGCAGTGCTGATAGCCGGATACAACGCTATGGCTACACCTTC. The chain combines TRBV20-1 with TRBJ1-2; D not resolved. Between the trimmed V and J ends, which lost 5 bases and 4 bases, there was a span of 17 bases. In germline, CDR1 is DFQATT, CDR2 SNEGSKA (reference sequence). The CDR3 runs to 14 residues.

The chain uses TRBV20-1 and TRBJ1-1; D remains ambiguous. From germline, CDR1 is DFQATT and CDR2 SNEGSKA (reference sequence). CDR3 length: 15 residues. Trimming stripped 3 bases from V and 1 base from J, with 15 bases between. The CDR3 region has the DNA TGCAGTGCTAGGGTCGCGGGCAGATCGAACACTGAAGCTTTCTTT. It is translated as CSARVAGRSNTEAFF.